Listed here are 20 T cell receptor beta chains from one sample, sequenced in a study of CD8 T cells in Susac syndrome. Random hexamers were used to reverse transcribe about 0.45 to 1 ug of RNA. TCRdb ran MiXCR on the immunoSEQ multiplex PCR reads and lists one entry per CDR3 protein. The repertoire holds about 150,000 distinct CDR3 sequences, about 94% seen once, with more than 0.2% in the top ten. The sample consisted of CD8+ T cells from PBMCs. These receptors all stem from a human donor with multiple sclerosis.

CDR3 amino acids: CSARGKGFPVDEQFF. CDR3 nucleotides: TGCAGTGCTAGAGGGAAGGGGTTTCCGGTAGATGAGCAGTTCTTC. The rearrangement joins TRBV20-1 to TRBJ2-1, with D possibly being TRBD1 (5 bases). The CDR3 extends over 15 amino acids. V was trimmed by 1 base and J by 8 bases, leaving 18 bases between them. Germline assignment: CDR1 DFQATT and CDR2 SNEGSKA (reference sequence).

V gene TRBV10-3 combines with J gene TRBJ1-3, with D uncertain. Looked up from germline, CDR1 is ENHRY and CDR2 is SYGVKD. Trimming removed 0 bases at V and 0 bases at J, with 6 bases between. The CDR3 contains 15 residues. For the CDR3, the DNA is TGTGCCATCAGTGAGTCCACCGACTCTGGAAACACCATATATTTT. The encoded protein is CAISESTDSGNTIYF.

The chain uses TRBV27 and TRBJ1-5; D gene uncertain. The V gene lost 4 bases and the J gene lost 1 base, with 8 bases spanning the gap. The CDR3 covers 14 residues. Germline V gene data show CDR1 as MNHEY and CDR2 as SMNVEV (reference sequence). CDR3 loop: CASSSIDSNQPQHF. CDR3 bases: TGTGCCAGCAGTTCGATAGACAGCAATCAGCCCCAGCATTTT.

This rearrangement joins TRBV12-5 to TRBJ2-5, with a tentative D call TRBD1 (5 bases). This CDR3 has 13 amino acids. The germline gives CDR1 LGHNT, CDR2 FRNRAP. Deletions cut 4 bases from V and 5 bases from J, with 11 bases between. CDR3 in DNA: TGTGCTAGTGGTTCCAGGGATGGGGAGACCCAGTACTTC. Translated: CASGSRDGETQYF. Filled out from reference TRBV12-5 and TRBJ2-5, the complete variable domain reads DARVTQTPRHKVTEMGQEVTMRCQPILGHNTVFWYRQTMMQGLELLAYFRNRAPLDDSGMPKDRFSAEMPDATLATLKIQPSEPRDSAVYFCASGSRDGETQYFGPGTRLLVL.

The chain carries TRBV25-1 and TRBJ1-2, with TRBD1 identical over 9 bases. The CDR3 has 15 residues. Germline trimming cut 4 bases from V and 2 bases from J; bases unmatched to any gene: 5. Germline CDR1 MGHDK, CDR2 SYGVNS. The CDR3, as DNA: TGTGCCAGCAGTGCACTTGGACAGGGGAACTATGGCTACACCTTC. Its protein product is CASSALGQGNYGYTF.

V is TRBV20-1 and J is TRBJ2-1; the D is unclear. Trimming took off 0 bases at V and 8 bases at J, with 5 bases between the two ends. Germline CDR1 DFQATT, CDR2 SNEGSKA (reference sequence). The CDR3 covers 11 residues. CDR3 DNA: TGCAGTGCTAGAGATTTGGATGAGCAGTTCTTC. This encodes CSARDLDEQFF.

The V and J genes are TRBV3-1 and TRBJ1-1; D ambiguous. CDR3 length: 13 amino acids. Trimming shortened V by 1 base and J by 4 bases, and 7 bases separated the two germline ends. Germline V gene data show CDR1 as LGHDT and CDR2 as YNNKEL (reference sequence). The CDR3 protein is CASSQGWTTEAFF. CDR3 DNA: TGTGCCAGCAGCCAAGGTTGGACCACTGAAGCTTTCTTT.

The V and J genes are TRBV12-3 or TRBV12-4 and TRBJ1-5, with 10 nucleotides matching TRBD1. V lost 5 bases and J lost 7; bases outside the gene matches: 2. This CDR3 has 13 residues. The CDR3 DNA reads TGTGCCAGCAGTCGGACAGGGGGACAGCCCCAGCATTTT. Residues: CASSRTGGQPQHF.

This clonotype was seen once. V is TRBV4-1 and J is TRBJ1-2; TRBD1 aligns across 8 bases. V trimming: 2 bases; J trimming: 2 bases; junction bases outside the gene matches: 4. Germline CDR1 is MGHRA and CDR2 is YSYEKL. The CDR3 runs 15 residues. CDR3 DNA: TGCGCCAGCAGCCAAATCGGACAGGGAAACTATGGCTACACCTTC. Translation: CASSQIGQGNYGYTF.

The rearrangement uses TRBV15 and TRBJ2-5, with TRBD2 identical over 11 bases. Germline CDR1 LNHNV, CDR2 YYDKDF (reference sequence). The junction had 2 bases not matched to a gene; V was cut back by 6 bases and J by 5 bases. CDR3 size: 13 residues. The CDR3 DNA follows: TGTGCCACCAGTAGCGGGGGGGCGGAGACCCAGTACTTC. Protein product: CATSSGGAETQYF.

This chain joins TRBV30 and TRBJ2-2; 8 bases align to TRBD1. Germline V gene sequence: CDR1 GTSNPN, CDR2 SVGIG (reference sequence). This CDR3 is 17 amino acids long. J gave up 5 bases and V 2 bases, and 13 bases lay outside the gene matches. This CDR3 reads CAWSSTDREVDTGELFF. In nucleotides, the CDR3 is TGTGCCTGGAGTTCCACGGACAGGGAGGTGGATACCGGGGAGCTGTTTTTT.

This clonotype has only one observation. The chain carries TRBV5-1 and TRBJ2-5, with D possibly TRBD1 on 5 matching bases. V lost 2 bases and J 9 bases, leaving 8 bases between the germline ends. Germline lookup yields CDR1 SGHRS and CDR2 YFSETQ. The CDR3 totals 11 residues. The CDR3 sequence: CASSFQGAQYF. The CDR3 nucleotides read TGCGCCAGCAGCTTTCAAGGGGCCCAGTACTTC.

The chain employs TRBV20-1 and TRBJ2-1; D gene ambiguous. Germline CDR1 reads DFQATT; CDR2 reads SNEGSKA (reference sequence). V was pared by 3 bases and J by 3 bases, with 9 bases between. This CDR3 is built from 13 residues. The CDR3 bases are TGCAGTGCTAGCGTTGTAGGCTACAATGAGCAGTTCTTC. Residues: CSASVVGYNEQFF.

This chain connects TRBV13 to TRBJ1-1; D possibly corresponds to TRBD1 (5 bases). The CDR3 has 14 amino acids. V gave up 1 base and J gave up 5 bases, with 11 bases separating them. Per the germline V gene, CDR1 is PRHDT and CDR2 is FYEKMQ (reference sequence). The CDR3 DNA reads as TGTGCCAGCAGCTTAGAGGGGCGGGGGACTGAAGCTTTCTTT. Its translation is CASSLEGRGTEAFF.

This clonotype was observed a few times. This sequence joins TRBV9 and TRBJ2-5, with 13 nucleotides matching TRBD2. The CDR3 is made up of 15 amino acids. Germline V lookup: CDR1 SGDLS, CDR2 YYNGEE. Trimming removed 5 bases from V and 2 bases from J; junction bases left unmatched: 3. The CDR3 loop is CASSWTSGGQETQYF. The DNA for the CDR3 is TGTGCCAGCAGTTGGACTAGCGGGGGACAAGAGACCCAGTACTTC.

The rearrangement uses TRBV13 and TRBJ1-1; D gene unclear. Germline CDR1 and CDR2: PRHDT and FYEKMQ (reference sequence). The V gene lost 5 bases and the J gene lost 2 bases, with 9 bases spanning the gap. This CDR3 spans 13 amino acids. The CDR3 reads CASSPPINTEAFF. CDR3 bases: TGTGCCAGCAGCCCTCCGATAAACACTGAAGCTTTCTTT.

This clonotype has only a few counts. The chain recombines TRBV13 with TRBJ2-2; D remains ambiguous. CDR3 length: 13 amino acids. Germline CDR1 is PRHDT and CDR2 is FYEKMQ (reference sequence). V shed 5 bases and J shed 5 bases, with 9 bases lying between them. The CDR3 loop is CASSVGRTGELFF. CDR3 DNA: TGTGCCAGCAGCGTCGGACGGACCGGGGAGCTGTTTTTT.

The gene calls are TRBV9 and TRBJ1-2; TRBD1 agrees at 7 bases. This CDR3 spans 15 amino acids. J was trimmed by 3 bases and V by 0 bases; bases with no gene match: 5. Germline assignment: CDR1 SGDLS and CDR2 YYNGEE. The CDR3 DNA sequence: TGTGCCAGCAGCGTAGGGAAAGGGGGCGACTATGGCTACACCTTC. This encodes CASSVGKGGDYGYTF.

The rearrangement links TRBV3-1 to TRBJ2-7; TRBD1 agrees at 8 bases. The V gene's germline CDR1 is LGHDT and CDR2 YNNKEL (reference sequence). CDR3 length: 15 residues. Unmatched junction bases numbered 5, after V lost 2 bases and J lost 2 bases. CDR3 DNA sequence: TGTGCCAGCAGCCAACGGGACAGGCTTACCTACGAGCAGTACTTC. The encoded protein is CASSQRDRLTYEQYF.

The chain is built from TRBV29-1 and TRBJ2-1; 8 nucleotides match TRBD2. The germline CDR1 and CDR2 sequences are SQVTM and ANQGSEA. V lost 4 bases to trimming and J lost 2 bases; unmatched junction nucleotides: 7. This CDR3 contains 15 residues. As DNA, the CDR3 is TGCAGCGTTGTAGGGCGGGGGGAAACCTACAATGAGCAGTTCTTC. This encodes CSVVGRGETYNEQFF.